The 7 T cell receptor beta chains below all came from one sample that was sequenced in a study of T and B cells in COVID-19 patients. BIOMED2 TRB-A/B primer pools were used in multiplex TRB PCR. TCRdb passed the multiplex PCR reads through MiXCR, listing each CDR3 protein once. The data hold around 20,000 distinct CDR3 sequences, with approximately 29% observed a single time. TRB was amplified from about 250-500 ng of blood genomic DNA. Sequenced input: blood. The receptors come from a human donor who had recovered from COVID-19.

By share, this clonotype ranks as medium-sized (0.01 to 0.1%). The CDR3 DNA sequence: TGTGCCACCAGCAGAGGCGGGGGACCAGATACGCAGTATTTT. It specifies CATSRGGGPDTQYF. The rearrangement joins TRBV15 to TRBJ2-3, with 7 positions matching TRBD2. This CDR3 has 14 amino acids. V shed 1 base, J shed 4 bases, and the junction held 2 bases outside the gene matches. Germline CDR1 is LNHNV and CDR2 is YYDKDF (reference sequence).

The V call is TRBV5-1, the J call TRBJ1-2; 9 nucleotides agree with TRBD1. Germline V gives CDR1 SGHRS, CDR2 YFSETQ. V was pared by 0 bases and J by 7 bases, with 7 bases of the junction left unmatched. CDR3 size: 15 residues. CDR3 loop: CASSLAWGTGIGYTF. Written as DNA, the CDR3 is TGCGCCAGCAGCTTGGCCTGGGGGACAGGGATTGGCTACACCTTC.

A few counts support this clonotype. The chain recombines TRBV12-3 or TRBV12-4 with TRBJ1-1; tentative D call: TRBD1 (5 bases). This CDR3 has 14 residues. V lost 2 bases to trimming and J lost 2 bases, with 9 bases between them. CDR3 in DNA: TGTGCCAGCAGTTTAAGGGGTCGTAACACTGAAGCTTTCTTT. Its translation: CASSLRGRNTEAFF.

This chain joins TRBV27 and TRBJ1-5; D not resolved. The CDR3 is 13 amino acids. Trimming stripped 6 bases from V and 4 bases from J, with 10 bases between. Germline CDR1 and CDR2: MNHEY and SMNVEV (reference sequence). The CDR3 nucleotides read TGTGCCAGCAGACGAGAGTGGAATCAGCCCCAGCATTTT. It is translated as CASRREWNQPQHF.

This clonotype was seen a few times. This chain connects TRBV19 to TRBJ2-3; a weak D match, TRBD2 (5 bases). With 4 bases removed from V and 0 bases from J, the gap between germline ends came to 14 bases. The CDR3 loop spans 16 amino acids. The germline gives CDR1 LNHDA, CDR2 SQIVND (reference sequence). Written as DNA, the CDR3 is TGTGCCAGTAGTAGGGCCGGAGGTGGTAGCACAGATACGCAGTATTTT. Translated, it gives CASSRAGGGSTDTQYF.

This clonotype was seen a handful of times. The chain recombines TRBV19 with TRBJ1-5; D is possibly TRBD1 (5 bases). V lost 6 bases to trimming and J lost 7 bases, with 19 bases between them. The CDR3 contains 15 residues. Germline values: CDR1 LNHDA, CDR2 SQIVND (reference sequence). CDR3 region: CASRPSGQKRQPQHF. The CDR3 region has the DNA TGTGCCAGTAGGCCCTCGGGGCAAAAAAGGCAGCCCCAGCATTTT.

The gene calls are TRBV5-4 and TRBJ1-1, with unresolved D. V lost 0 bases and J lost 3, with 6 bases in between. The CDR3 has 13 amino acids. Per germline, CDR1 SGHNT and CDR2 YYREEE (reference sequence). CDR3 nucleotides: TGTGCCAGCAGCTTGGAAGGGCACACTGAAGCTTTCTTT. It yields the protein CASSLEGHTEAFF.